The rows below give T cell receptor beta chains drawn from one sample of a study of T cells in Graves' hyperthyroidism and ophthalmopathy. TCRdb independently ran MiXCR on the multiplex PCR reads; one entry per CDR3 protein. The table has 340,000 or so distinct CDR3 sequences, about 21% seen once; the top ten hold under 55%. Sequencing was carried out using blood. Receptor source: a woman in her fifties or sixties with Graves' hyperthyroidism. CDR3s include the opening cysteine and the closing phenylalanine or tryptophan. A D gene is named only where the DNA matches it firmly. Clone size is given for some rows only: seen once, a few or many times, or a class if the clone is expanded.

D gene	V gene	J gene	clone size	CDR3 protein	CDR3 DNA
.	TRBV6-1	TRBJ2-1	few	CASSEVGGGNEQFF	TGTGCCAGCAGTGAAGTAGGGGGAGGCAATGAGCAGTTCTTC
TRBD1	TRBV13	TRBJ2-1	few	CASSLVSLEDRDFYNEQFF	TGTGCCAGCAGCTTAGTGTCCCTCGAGGACAGGGACTTCTACAATGAGCAGTTCTTC
.	TRBV20-1	TRBJ2-1	many	CSAREAGRSYNEQFF	TGCAGTGCTAGAGAAGCAGGGAGGTCCTACAATGAGCAGTTCTTC
.	TRBV6-1	TRBJ1-2	.	CASSRRGGGNYGYTF	TGTGCCAGCAGCAGACGGGGGGGAGGAAACTATGGCTACACCTTC
TRBD1	TRBV11-2	TRBJ1-1	few	CASSQDRTTEAFF	TGTGCCAGCAGCCAGGACAGGACCACTGAAGCTTTCTTT
TRBD1	TRBV30	TRBJ1-5	many	CAWSAGDRSNQPQHF	TGTGCCTGGAGTGCGGGGGACAGAAGCAATCAGCCCCAGCATTTT
.	TRBV6-1	TRBJ1-4	.	CASSDGNEKLFF	TGTGCCAGCAGTGACGGTAATGAAAAACTGTTTTTT
TRBD1	TRBV6-1	TRBJ1-2	many	CASSEPGQGWGYTF	TGTGCCAGCAGTGAACCGGGACAGGGTTGGGGCTACACCTTC
TRBD1	TRBV2	TRBJ2-7	once	CASGTGAEQYF	TGTGCCAGTGGGACAGGGGCCGAGCAGTACTTC
.	TRBV20-1	TRBJ2-2	many	CSARTRGVNTGELFF	TGCAGTGCCAGAACGCGGGGAGTGAACACCGGGGAGCTGTTTTTT
TRBD2	TRBV11-2	TRBJ2-1	few	CASSSGTSGRKKFF	TGTGCCAGCAGCTCGGGGACTAGCGGGAGAAAAAAGTTCTTC
.	TRBV12-3/TRBV12-4	TRBJ2-2	.	CASSPGRELFF	TGTGCCAGCAGTCCCGGACGGGAGCTGTTTTTT
TRBD2	TRBV7-2	TRBJ2-3	many	CASSSGGGAADTQYF	TGTGCCAGCAGCTCAGGCGGGGGGGCCGCAGATACGCAGTATTTT
.	TRBV4-1	TRBJ1-1	.	CASSQVERTNTEAFF	TGCGCCAGCAGCCAAGTAGAGAGGACGAACACTGAAGCTTTCTTT
.	TRBV6-2/TRBV6-3	TRBJ1-1	many	CASSYFQLNTEAFF	TGTGCCAGCAGTTACTTTCAGCTGAACACTGAAGCTTTCTTT
TRBD2	TRBV7-9	TRBJ2-5	.	CASSVLGLAVETQYF	TGTGCCAGCAGCGTCCTGGGACTAGCGGTAGAGACCCAGTACTTC
TRBD1	TRBV12-3/TRBV12-4	TRBJ1-5	many	CASSFRRGTEPQHF	TGTGCCAGCAGTTTTCGCAGGGGGACGGAGCCCCAGCATTTT
TRBD1	TRBV5-1	TRBJ2-1	.	CASSLDRGRSNEQFF	TGCGCCAGCAGCCTGGACAGGGGGCGGTCCAATGAGCAGTTCTTC
TRBD2	TRBV20-1	TRBJ2-5	many	CSAILAGSETQYF	TGCAGTGCAATACTAGCGGGATCGGAGACCCAGTACTTC
TRBD1	TRBV2	TRBJ1-5	many	CASSEGQLQPQHF	TGTGCCAGCAGTGAGGGACAGTTACAGCCCCAGCATTTT
.	TRBV10-1	TRBJ2-7	.	CASSERESYEQYF	TGCGCCAGCAGTGAAAGGGAGTCCTACGAGCAGTACTTC
.	TRBV28	TRBJ2-3	many	CASSPGRGEADTQYF	TGTGCCAGCAGCCCCGGTCGGGGAGAAGCAGATACGCAGTATTTT
.	TRBV7-8	TRBJ1-3	.	CASSSTALSRRLSGNTIYF	TGTGCCAGCAGCTCTACGGCCCTGTCGAGACGACTCTCTGGAAACACCATATATTTT
.	TRBV11-3	TRBJ2-1	many	CASSLVIGSSYNEQFF	TGTGCCAGCAGCTTAGTAATCGGGAGCTCCTACAATGAGCAGTTCTTC
.	TRBV2	TRBJ1-4	.	CASSGEATNEKLFF	TGTGCCAGCAGTGGCGAGGCAACTAATGAAAAACTGTTTTTT
TRBD2	TRBV7-9	TRBJ2-1	.	CASSSTSGIAEQFF	TGTGCCAGCAGCTCGACTAGCGGGATCGCTGAGCAGTTCTTC
TRBD2	TRBV28	TRBJ2-7	few	CASTKSGGASYEQYF	TGTGCCAGCACCAAGAGCGGGGGGGCCTCCTACGAGCAGTACTTC
TRBD1	TRBV5-1	TRBJ2-7	many	CASTGQGRREQYF	TGCGCCAGTACGGGACAGGGACGTAGGGAGCAGTACTTC
.	TRBV9	TRBJ2-1	.	CASSVDRGSYNEQFF	TGTGCCAGCAGCGTAGATAGGGGCTCCTACAATGAGCAGTTCTTC
TRBD2	TRBV11-3	TRBJ2-1	many	CASIGGNNNEQFF	TGTGCCAGCATCGGGGGGAACAATAATGAGCAGTTCTTC
.	TRBV18	TRBJ2-2	many	CASSPGLGVWELFF	TGTGCCAGCTCACCGGGGCTCGGCGTTTGGGAGCTGTTTTTT
.	TRBV5-6	TRBJ1-1	many	CASSLNRLLTEAFF	TGTGCCAGCAGCTTGAACAGGCTTCTCACTGAAGCTTTCTTT
TRBD1	TRBV5-1	TRBJ1-4	.	CASSLDRGLGKLFF	TGCGCCAGCAGCTTGGACAGGGGATTGGGGAAACTGTTTTTT
TRBD2	TRBV28	TRBJ2-1	.	CASSEQAGISYNEQFF	TGTGCCAGCAGTGAACAAGCGGGGATCTCCTACAATGAGCAGTTCTTC
.	TRBV18	TRBJ2-7	many	CASSPDSEQYF	TGTGCCAGCTCGCCCGACAGTGAGCAGTACTTC
TRBD2	TRBV11-2	TRBJ2-5	many	CASSLIGGETQYF	TGTGCCAGCAGCTTAATCGGGGGGGAGACCCAGTACTTC
.	TRBV6-1	TRBJ2-7	many	CASSYHQGFGEQYF	TGTGCCAGCAGTTACCATCAGGGGTTCGGTGAGCAGTACTTC
.	TRBV7-8	TRBJ1-2	.	CASSISEDRNYGYTF	TGTGCCAGCAGCATAAGCGAAGACAGAAACTATGGCTACACCTTC
.	TRBV18	TRBJ1-1	many	CASSGWRAFHTEAFF	TGTGCCAGCTCAGGGTGGCGGGCCTTCCACACTGAAGCTTTCTTT
.	TRBV9	TRBJ2-6	.	CASSVEDSGANVLTF	TGTGCCAGCAGCGTAGAGGATAGTGGGGCCAACGTCCTGACTTTC
TRBD1	TRBV19	TRBJ2-3	once	CASSTGQGADTQYF	TGTGCCAGTAGTACGGGACAGGGCGCAGATACGCAGTATTTT
.	TRBV20-1	TRBJ2-3	.	CSARAGRDTQYF	TGCAGTGCTAGAGCGGGGAGGGATACGCAGTATTTT
.	TRBV20-1	TRBJ1-1	many	CSAKGDTEAFF	TGCAGTGCAAAAGGGGACACTGAAGCTTTCTTT
TRBD1	TRBV2	TRBJ2-3	many	CASSRDRPPDTQYF	TGTGCCAGCAGTCGGGACAGGCCACCGGATACGCAGTATTTT
TRBD1	TRBV24-1	TRBJ2-7	.	CATSDPRTGYEQYF	TGTGCCACCAGTGATCCCCGGACAGGCTACGAGCAGTACTTC
TRBD2	TRBV27	TRBJ2-1	.	CASSWAASGRTYNEQFF	TGTGCCAGCAGTTGGGCGGCTAGCGGGAGGACCTACAATGAGCAGTTCTTC
TRBD1	TRBV12-3/TRBV12-4	TRBJ1-5	many	CASSVDRGLRNQPQHF	TGTGCCAGCAGTGTTGACAGGGGGTTACGCAATCAGCCCCAGCATTTT
.	TRBV14	TRBJ2-7	.	CASSQSLGRQYF	TGTGCCAGCAGCCAGTCCCTCGGGAGGCAGTACTTC
.	TRBV24-1	TRBJ2-2	many	CATKDRRGTGELFF	TGTGCCACCAAAGACAGAAGAGGCACCGGGGAGCTGTTTTTT
TRBD2	TRBV20-1	TRBJ2-7	many	CSASPFSGRAEEQYF	TGCAGTGCTAGTCCCTTTAGCGGGAGGGCCGAAGAGCAGTACTTC
TRBD1	TRBV5-1	TRBJ1-5	many	CASKGRDRGKYGNQPQHF	TGCGCCAGCAAGGGGAGGGACAGGGGAAAGTATGGCAATCAGCCCCAGCATTTT
TRBD1	TRBV28	TRBJ1-5	many	CASSPDRVQPQHF	TGTGCCAGCAGTCCGGACAGGGTTCAGCCCCAGCATTTT